This record concerns one T cell receptor (beta chain) sequence. The antigen is undetermined. This CDR3 contains 12 residues. Germline loops: CDR1 SGHRS, CDR2 YFSETQ. Trimming pared 3 bases from V and 15 bases from J, leaving 13 bases between. These data originate in a study of T cell clones after liver transplantation. Background on the study: TCRbeta sequencing after a pre-transplant mixed lymphocyte reaction identified graft-donor-reactive clones, later tracked in post-transplant blood. Until 12-24 months post-transplant, subjects got standard immunosuppression and no induction. Findings and limits, study-wide: Small, mixed patient groups and varying post-transplant times limit these conclusions.

The data were produced by immunoSEQ multiplex PCR, yet TCRdb's version contains in-frame clones alone and is incomplete. The sample yields tens of thousands of clones, approximately 82% seen once. Material: CD4+ T cells from blood, obtained at the 22-month timepoint. The chain is built from TRBV5-1 and TRBJ2-6; weak D call: TRBD1 (5 bases). The clonotype comes from a human patient who received a liver transplant. Some T cells may possibly be graft donor cells. CDR3 amino acids: CASSSTRVALTF. The DNA for the CDR3 is TGCGCCAGCAGCTCAACCAGGGTGGCCCTGACTTTC.